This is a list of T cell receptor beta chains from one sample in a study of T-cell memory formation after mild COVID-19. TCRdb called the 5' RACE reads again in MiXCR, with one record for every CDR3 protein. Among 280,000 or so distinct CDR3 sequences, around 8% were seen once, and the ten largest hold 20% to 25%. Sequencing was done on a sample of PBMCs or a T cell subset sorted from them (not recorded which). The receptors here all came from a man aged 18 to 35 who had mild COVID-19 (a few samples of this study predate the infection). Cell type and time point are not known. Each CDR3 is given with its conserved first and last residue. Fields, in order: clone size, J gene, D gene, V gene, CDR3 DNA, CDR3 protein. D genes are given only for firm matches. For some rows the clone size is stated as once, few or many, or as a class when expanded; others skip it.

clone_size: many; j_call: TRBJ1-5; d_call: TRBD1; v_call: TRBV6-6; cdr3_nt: TGTGCCAGCAGTTACTCGGACAGGGCCCAGCCCCAGCATTTT; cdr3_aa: CASSYSDRAQPQHF
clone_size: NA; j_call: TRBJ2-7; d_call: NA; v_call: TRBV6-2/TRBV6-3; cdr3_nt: TGTGCCAGCAGTTACGCTCCTGCGGGGGCCCTCTACGAGCAGTACTTC; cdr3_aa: CASSYAPAGALYEQYF
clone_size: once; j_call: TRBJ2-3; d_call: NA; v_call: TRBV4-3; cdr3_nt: TGCGCCAGCAGTGGGAGGCACACAGATACGCAGTATTTT; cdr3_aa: CASSGRHTDTQYF
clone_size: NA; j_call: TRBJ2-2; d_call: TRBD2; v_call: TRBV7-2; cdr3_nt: TGTGCCAGCCTTGGTAGCGGGTACGAGCCCCCGAACACCGGGGAGCTGTTTTTT; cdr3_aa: CASLGSGYEPPNTGELFF
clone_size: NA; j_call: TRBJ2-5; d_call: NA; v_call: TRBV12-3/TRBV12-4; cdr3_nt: TGTGCCAGCAGTTTGGTGGCGGAGACCCAGTACTTC; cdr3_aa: CASSLVAETQYF
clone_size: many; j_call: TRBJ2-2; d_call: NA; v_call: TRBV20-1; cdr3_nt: TGCAGTGCTAGTCTGGACAGGAACACCGGGGAGCTGTTTTTT; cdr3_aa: CSASLDRNTGELFF
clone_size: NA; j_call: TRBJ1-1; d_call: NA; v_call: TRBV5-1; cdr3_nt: TGCGCCAGCAGCTTGACGCGCACTGAAGCTTTCTTT; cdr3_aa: CASSLTRTEAFF
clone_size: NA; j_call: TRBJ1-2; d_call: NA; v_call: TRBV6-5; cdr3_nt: TGTGCCAGCAGGAAGACGGGGCCCAACTATGGCTACACCTTC; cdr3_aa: CASRKTGPNYGYTF
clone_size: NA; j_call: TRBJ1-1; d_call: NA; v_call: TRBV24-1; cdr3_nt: TGTGCCACCAGTGATTCACAGACAGGGAACACTGAAGCTTTCTTT; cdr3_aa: CATSDSQTGNTEAFF
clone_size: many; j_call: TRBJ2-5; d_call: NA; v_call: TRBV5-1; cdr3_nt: TGCGCCACCTCGGACGGAAACCAAGAGACCCAGTACTTC; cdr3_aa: CATSDGNQETQYF
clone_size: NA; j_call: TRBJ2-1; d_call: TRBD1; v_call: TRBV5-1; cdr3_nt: TGCGCCAGCAGCTTGGGGACAGGGATGTCGGATGAGCAGTTCTTC; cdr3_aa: CASSLGTGMSDEQFF
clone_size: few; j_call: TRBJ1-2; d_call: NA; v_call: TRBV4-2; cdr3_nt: TGTGCCAGCAGCCAAGCTGGGGACTTTGGCTACACCTTC; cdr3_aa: CASSQAGDFGYTF
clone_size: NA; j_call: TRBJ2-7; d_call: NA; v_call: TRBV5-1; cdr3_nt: TGCGCCAGCAGCTTATTGAATTCGGGGGAATACGAGCAGTACTTC; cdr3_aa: CASSLLNSGEYEQYF
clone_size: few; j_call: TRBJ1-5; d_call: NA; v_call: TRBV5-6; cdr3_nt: TGTGCCAGCAGCAAAAAAGACAGGTTAAGCAATCAGCCCCAGCATTTT; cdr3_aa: CASSKKDRLSNQPQHF
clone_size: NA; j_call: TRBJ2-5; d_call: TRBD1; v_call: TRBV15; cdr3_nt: TGTGCCACCAGCAGAGATCCGACAGGGCGGGAGACCCAGTACTTC; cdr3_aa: CATSRDPTGRETQYF
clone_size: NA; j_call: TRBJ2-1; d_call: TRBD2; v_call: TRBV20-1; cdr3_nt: TGCAGCCGAGCGGGGGGGAGTGAGCAGTTCTTC; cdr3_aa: CSRAGGSEQFF
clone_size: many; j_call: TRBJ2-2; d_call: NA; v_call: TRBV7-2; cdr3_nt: TGTGCCAGCAGCTCTAGGACGGGAACCGGGGAGCTGTTTTTT; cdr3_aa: CASSSRTGTGELFF
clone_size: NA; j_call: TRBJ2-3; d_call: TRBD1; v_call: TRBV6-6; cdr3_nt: TGTGCCAGCAAATCAACAGGGGTAGATACGCAGTATTTT; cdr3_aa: CASKSTGVDTQYF
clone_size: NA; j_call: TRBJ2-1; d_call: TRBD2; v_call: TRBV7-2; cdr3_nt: TGTGCCAGCAGCTTCGCTAGCGGGGGGGCCAAGTTCTTC; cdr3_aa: CASSFASGGAKFF
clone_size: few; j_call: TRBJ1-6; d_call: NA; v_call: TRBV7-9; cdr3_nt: TGTGCCAGCAGCTTTGAGGGTTCCAGTTCACCCCTCCACTTT; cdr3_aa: CASSFEGSSSPLHF
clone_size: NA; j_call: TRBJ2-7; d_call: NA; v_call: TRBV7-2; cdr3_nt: TGTGCCAGCAGCTTTCAGGCAGGACCAACCTACGAGCAGTACTTC; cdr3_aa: CASSFQAGPTYEQYF
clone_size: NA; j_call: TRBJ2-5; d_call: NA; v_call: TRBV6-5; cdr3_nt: TGTGCCAGCAGGGTGTGGGTGGCAGGGACCCAGTACTTC; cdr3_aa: CASRVWVAGTQYF
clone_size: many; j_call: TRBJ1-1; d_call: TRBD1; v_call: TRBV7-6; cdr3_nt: TGTGCCAGCAGCTCTAACAGGGGGCGTGGGACTGAAGCTTTCTTT; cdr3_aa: CASSSNRGRGTEAFF
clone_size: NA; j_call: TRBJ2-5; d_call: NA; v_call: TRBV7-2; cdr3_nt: TGTGCCAGCAGCTTTCAACCCAGTAGAGAGACCCAGTACTTC; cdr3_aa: CASSFQPSRETQYF
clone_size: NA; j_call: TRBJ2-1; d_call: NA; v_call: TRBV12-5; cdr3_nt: TGTGCTAGTGGTTATCCCGGGTACTCCTACAATGAGCAGTTCTTC; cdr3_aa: CASGYPGYSYNEQFF
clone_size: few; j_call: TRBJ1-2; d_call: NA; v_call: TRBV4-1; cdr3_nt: TGCGCCAGCAGCTCTCGCGACAGTCCCTACTATGGCTACACCTTC; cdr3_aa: CASSSRDSPYYGYTF
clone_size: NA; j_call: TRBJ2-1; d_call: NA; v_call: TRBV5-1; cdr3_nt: TGCGCCAGCAGCTTACCGCTAAGCAATGAGCAGTTCTTC; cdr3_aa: CASSLPLSNEQFF
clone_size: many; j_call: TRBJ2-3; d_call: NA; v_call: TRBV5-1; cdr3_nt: TGCGCCAGCAGCCCCGGCAGGGCGGAGGATACGCAGTATTTT; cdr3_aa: CASSPGRAEDTQYF
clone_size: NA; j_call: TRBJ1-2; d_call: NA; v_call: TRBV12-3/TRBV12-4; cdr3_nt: TGTGCCAGCAGTGAACAGGAGTTCTATGGCTACACCTTC; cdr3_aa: CASSEQEFYGYTF
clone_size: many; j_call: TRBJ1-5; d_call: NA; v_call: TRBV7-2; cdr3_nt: TGTGCCAGCAGCTTAGGAAACTGGGTCGATCAGCCCCAGCATTTT; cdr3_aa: CASSLGNWVDQPQHF
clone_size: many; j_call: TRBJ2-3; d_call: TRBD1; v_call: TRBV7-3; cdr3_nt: TGTGCCAGCAGCTCCACCGGGGGACAGGCCGATACCACAGATACGCAGTATTTT; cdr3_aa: CASSSTGGQADTTDTQYF
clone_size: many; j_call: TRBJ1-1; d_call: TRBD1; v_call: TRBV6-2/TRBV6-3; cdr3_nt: TGTGCCACCGGCCGGGACAGAAATGAAGCTTTCTTT; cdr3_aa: CATGRDRNEAFF
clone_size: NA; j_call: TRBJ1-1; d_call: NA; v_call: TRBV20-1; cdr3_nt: TGCAGTGCTAGAGGAGTGGGCCGTACTGAAGCTTTCTTT; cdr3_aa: CSARGVGRTEAFF
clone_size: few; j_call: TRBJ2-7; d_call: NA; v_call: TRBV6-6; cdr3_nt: TGTGCCAGCAGACCCCCCCGTTCCCGGCCTAACGGCGAGCAGTACTTC; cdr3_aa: CASRPPRSRPNGEQYF
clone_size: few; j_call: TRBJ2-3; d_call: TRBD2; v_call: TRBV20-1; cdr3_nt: TGCAGTGCTAGAGACGCTCGGACTAGTCGTAGCCGCACAGATACGCAGTATTTT; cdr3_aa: CSARDARTSRSRTDTQYF
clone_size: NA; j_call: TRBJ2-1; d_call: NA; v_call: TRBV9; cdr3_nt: TGTGCCAGCAGCACCTGGGACTCGGGCAATGAGCAGTTCTTC; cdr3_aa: CASSTWDSGNEQFF
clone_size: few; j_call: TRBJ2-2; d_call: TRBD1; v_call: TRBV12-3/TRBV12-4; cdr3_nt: TGTGCCAGCAGCCCCCGGACAGGGGGCGAGACTTCGAACACCGGGGAGCTGTTTTTT; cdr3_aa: CASSPRTGGETSNTGELFF
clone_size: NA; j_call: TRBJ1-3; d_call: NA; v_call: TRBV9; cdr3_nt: TGTGCCAGCAGCCCCGGGGGGTGGCAGCTCGAGCCCTCTGGAAACACCATATATTTT; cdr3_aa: CASSPGGWQLEPSGNTIYF
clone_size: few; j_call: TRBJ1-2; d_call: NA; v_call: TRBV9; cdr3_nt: TGTGCCAGCAGCGTAGGGAATAGAGATGGCTACACCTTC; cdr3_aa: CASSVGNRDGYTF
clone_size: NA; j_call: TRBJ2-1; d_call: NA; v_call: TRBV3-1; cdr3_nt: TGTGCCAGCAGTCACCTAGGAGGCCACAATGAGGAGTTCTTC; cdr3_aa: CASSHLGGHNEEFF
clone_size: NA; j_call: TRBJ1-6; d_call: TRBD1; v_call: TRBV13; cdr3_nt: TGTGCCAGCAGCCCCTCAACAGGGGGAAATTCACCCCTCCACTTT; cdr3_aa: CASSPSTGGNSPLHF
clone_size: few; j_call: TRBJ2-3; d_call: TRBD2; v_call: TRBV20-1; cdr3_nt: TGCAGTGCCCCCGCCGCTGGGCGGGGGGGCCGTGATACGCAGTATTTT; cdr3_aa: CSAPAAGRGGRDTQYF
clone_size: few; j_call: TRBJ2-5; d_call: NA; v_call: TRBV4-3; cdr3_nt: TGCGCCAGCAGCCACAGCCGGAGAGCTCAAGAGACCCAGTACTTC; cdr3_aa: CASSHSRRAQETQYF
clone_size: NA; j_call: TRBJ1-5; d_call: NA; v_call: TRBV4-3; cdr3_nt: TGCGCCAGCAGCCAAGATTTACAGGATATTCAGCCCCAGCATTTT; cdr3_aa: CASSQDLQDIQPQHF
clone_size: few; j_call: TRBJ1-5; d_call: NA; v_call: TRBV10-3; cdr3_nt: TGTGCCATCAGTCCCGGAGGGGGGGAAGACCAGCCCCAGCATTTT; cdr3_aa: CAISPGGGEDQPQHF
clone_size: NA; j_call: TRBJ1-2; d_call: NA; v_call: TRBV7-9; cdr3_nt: TGTGCCAGCAGCTTAGAGGGGCTAATCTATGGCTACACCTTC; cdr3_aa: CASSLEGLIYGYTF
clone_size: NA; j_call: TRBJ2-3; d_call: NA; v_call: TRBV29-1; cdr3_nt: TGCAGCGTTGACCCCTCTAGCACAGATACGCAGTATTTT; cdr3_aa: CSVDPSSTDTQYF
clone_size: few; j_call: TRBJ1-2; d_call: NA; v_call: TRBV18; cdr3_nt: TGTGCCAGCTCACCACCAGAAACAGCCCCTTGGGGAGGCTACACCTTC; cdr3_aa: CASSPPETAPWGGYTF